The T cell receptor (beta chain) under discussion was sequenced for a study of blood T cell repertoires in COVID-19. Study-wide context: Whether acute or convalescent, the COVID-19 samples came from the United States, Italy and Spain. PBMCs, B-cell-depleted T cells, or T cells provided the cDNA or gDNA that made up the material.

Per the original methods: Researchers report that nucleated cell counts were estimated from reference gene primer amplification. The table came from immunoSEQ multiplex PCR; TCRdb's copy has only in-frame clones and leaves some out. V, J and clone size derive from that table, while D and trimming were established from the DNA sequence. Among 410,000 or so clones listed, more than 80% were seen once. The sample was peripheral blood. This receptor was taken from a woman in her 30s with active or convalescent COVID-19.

This chain's CDR3 is CASRTGGSPLHF. The DNA of the CDR3 is TGTGCCAGTAGGACAGGTGGTTCACCCCTCCACTTT. This chain joins TRBV19 and TRBJ1-6; D possibly corresponds to TRBD1 (6 bases). V lost 6 bases, J lost 9 bases, and 9 bases lay in between. The CDR3 is 12 amino acids. Germline CDR1 and CDR2: LNHDA and SQIVND (reference sequence).